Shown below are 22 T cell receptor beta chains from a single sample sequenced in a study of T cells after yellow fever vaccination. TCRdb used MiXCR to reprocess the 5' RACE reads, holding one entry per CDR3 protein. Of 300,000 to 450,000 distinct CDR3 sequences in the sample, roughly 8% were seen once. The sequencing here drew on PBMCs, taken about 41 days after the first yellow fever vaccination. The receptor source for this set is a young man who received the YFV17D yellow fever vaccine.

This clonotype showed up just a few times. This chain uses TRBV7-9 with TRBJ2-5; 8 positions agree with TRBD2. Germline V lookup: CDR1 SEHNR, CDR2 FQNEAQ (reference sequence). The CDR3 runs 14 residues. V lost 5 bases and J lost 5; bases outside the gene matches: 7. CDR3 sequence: CASSGGGSGETQYF. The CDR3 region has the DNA TGTGCCAGCAGCGGCGGGGGGAGCGGCGAGACCCAGTACTTC.

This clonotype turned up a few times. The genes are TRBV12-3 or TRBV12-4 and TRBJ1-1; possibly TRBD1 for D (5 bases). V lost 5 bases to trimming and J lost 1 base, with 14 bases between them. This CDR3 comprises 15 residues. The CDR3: CASSPKRGGNTEAFF. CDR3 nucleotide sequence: TGTGCCAGCAGTCCAAAACGGGGGGGGAACACTGAAGCTTTCTTT.

In nucleotides, the CDR3 is TGTGCCAGCAGTGGCAGGCCGGCTAACTATGGCTACACCTTC. This translates into CASSGRPANYGYTF. The V call is TRBV6-1, the J call TRBJ1-2; unclear D gene. The germline V gene encodes CDR1 MNHNS and CDR2 SASEGT. CDR3 length: 14 residues. The V end was cut by 4 bases, the J end by 0 bases, with 9 bases between.

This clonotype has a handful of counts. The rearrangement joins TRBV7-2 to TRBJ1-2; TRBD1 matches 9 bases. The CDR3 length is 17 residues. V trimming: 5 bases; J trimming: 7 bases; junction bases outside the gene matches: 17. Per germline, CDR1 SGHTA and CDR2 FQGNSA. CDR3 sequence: CASSRPPGQGWKFGYTF. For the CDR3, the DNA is TGTGCCAGCAGCCGGCCACCGGGACAGGGTTGGAAGTTTGGCTACACCTTC.

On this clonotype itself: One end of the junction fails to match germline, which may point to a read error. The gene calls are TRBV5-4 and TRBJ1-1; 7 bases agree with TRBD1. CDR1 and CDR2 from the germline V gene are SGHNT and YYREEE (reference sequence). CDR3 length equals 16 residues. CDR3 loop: CASRAGGIQLNAEAFF. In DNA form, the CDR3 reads TGTGCCAGCAGAGCAGGGGGGATTCAGCTGAACGCTGAAGCTTTCTTT.

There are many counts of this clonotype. The CDR3 bases are TGTGCCAGCTCACCACGATCACAGGGTGCGGAGACCCAGTACTTC. Translating gives CASSPRSQGAETQYF. This rearrangement joins TRBV18 to TRBJ2-5; TRBD1 might be the D (6 bases). The CDR3 runs to 15 residues. CDR1 and CDR2 (germline): KGHSH, LQKENI. The ends were cut back, 1 base at V and 5 bases at J, with 14 bases in the middle. The variable domain in full, completed from reference TRBV18 and TRBJ2-5, reads NAGVMQNPRHLVRRRGQEARLRCSPMKGHSHVYWYRQLPEEGLKFMVYLQKENIIDESGMPKERFSAEFPKEGPSILRIQQVVRGDSAAYFCASSPRSQGAETQYFGPGTRLLVL.

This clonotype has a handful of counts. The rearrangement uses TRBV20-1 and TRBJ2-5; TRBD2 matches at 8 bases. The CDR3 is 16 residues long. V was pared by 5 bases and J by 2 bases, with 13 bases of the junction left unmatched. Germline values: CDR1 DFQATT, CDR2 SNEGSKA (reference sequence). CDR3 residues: CSASQIRGGRQETQYF. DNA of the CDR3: TGCAGTGCTTCCCAAATTCGGGGGGGGAGGCAAGAGACCCAGTACTTC.

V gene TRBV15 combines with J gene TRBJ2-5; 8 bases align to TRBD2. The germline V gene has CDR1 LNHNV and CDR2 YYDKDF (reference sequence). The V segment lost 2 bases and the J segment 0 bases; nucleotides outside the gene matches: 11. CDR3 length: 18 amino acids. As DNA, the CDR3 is TGTGCCACCAGCAGACTTACCCACGGGACTAGGTACCAAGAGACCCAGTACTTC. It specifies CATSRLTHGTRYQETQYF.

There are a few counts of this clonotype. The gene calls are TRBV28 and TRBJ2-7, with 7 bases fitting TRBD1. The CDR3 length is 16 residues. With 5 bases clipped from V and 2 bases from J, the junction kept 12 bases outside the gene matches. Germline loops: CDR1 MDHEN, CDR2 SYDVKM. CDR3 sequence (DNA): TGTGCCAGCAGTACCCCTCGGGACAGCCTTGCCTACGAGCAGTACGTC. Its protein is CASSTPRDSLAYEQYV.

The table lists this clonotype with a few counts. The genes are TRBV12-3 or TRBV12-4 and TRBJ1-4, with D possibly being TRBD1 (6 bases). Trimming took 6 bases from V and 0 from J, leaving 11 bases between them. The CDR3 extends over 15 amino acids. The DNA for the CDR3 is TGTGCCAGCAGGGGACGGACAGCAACTAATGAAAAACTGTTTTTT. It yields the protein CASRGRTATNEKLFF.

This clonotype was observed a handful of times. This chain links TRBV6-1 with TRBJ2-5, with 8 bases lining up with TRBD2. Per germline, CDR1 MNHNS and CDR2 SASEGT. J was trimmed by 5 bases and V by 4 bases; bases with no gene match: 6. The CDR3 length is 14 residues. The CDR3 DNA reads TGTGCCAGCAGTGCGGGACTAGGTTCGGAGACCCAGTACTTC. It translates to CASSAGLGSETQYF.

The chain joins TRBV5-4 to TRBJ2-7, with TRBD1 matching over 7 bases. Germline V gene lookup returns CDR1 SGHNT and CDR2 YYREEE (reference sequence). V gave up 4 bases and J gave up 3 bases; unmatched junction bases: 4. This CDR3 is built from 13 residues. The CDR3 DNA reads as TGTGCCAGCAGCACCGGGGACAGCTACGAGCAGTACTTC. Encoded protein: CASSTGDSYEQYF.

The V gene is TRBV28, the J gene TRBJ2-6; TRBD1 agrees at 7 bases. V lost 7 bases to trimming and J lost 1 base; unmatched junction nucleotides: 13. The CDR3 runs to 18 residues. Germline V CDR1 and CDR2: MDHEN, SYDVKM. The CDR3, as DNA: TGTGCCAGCACCCCCGAGGGACAGAGGTTTTCTGGGGCCAACGTCCTGACTTTC. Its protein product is CASTPEGQRFSGANVLTF.

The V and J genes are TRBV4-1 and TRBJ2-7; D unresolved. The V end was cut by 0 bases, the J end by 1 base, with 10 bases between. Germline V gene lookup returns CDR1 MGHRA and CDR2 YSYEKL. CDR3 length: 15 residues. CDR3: CASSQDWPGSYEQYF. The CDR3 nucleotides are TGCGCCAGCAGCCAAGATTGGCCCGGGTCCTACGAGCAGTACTTC.

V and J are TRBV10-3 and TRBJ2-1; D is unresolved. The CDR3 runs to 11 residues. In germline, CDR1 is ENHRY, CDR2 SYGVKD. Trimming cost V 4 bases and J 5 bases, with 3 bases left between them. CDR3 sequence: CAISVNNEQFF. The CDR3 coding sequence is TGTGCCATCAGTGTCAACAATGAGCAGTTCTTC.

The CDR3: CASSGDGNYGYTF. Written as DNA, the CDR3 is TGCGCCAGCAGTGGGGATGGGAACTATGGCTACACCTTC. The chain recombines TRBV5-1 with TRBJ1-2; D call uncertain. CDR1 and CDR2 (germline): SGHRS, YFSETQ. This CDR3 is 13 amino acids long. V gave up 5 bases and J gave up 2 bases, with 10 bases separating them.

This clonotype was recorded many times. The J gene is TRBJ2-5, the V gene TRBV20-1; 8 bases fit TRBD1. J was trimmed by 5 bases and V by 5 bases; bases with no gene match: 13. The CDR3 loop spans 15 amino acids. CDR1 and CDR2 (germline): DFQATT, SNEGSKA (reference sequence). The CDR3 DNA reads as TGCAGTGCTCTCCCCGGCGGACAGGGTGGGGAGACCCAGTACTTC. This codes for CSALPGGQGGETQYF.

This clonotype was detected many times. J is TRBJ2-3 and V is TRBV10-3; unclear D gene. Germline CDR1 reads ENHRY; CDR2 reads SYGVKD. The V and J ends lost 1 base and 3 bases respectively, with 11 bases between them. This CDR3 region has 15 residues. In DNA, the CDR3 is TGTGCCATCAGTGAGTTCCAGCCAAATACAGATACGCAGTATTTT. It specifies CAISEFQPNTDTQYF.

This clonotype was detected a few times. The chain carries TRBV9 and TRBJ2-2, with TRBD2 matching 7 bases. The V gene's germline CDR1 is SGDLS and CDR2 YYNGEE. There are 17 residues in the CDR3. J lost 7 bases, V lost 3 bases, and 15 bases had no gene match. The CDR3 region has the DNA TGTGCCAGCAGCGCCCACAGGACTCATTCGGGAGGCGGGGAGCTGTTTTTT. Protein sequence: CASSAHRTHSGGGELFF.

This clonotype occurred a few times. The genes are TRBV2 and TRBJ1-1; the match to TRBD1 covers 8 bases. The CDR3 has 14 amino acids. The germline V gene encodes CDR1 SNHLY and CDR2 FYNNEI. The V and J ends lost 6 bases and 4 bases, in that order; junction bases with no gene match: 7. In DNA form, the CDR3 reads TGTGCCAGCAGACCCCAGGGGGCACGCACTGAAGCTTTCTTT. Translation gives CASRPQGARTEAFF.

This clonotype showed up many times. Here the CDR3 reads CASSLARDRTDTQYF. The CDR3 DNA sequence: TGTGCCAGCAGCTTAGCCCGGGACCGCACAGATACGCAGTATTTT. This chain uses TRBV7-2 with TRBJ2-3; D is tentatively TRBD1 or TRBD2 (5 bases each). This CDR3 has 15 amino acids. Germline V lookup: CDR1 SGHTA, CDR2 FQGNSA. V was pared by 0 bases and J by 1 base, with 8 bases between.

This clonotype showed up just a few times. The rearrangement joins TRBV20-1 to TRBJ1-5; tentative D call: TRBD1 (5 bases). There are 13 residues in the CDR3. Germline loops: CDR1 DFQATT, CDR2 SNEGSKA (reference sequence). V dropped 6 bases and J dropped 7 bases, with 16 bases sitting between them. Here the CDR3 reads CSAGPGNGQPQHF. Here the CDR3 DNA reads TGCAGTGCCGGGCCAGGGAACGGCCAGCCCCAGCATTTT.